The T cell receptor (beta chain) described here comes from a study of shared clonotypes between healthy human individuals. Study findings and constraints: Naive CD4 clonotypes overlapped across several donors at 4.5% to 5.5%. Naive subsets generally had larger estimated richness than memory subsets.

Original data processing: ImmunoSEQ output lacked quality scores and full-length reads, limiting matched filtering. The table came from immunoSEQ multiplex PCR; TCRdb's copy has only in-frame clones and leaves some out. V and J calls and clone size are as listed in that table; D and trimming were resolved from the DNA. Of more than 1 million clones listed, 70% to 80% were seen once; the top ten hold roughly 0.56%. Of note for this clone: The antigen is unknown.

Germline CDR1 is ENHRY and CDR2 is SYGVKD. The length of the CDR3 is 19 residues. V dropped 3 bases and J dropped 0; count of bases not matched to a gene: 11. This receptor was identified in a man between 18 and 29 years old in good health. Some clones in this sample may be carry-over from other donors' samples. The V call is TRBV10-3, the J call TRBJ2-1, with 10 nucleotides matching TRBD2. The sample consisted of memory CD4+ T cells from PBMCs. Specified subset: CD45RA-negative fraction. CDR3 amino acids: CAISDKASGSDSSYNEQFF. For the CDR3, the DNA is TGTGCCATCAGTGATAAGGCTAGCGGGAGCGATAGCTCCTACAATGAGCAGTTCTTC.